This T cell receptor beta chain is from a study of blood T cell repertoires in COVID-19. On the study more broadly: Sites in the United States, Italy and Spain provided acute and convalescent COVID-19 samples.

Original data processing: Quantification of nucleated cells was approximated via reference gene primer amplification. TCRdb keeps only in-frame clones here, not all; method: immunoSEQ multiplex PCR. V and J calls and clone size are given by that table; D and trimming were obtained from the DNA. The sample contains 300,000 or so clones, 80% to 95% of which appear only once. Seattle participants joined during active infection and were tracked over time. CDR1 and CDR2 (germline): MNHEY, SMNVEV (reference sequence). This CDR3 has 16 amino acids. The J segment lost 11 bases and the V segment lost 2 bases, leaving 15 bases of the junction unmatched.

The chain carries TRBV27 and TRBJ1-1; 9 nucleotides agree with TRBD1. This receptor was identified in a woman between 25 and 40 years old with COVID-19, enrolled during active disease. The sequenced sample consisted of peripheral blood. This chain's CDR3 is CASSLSQVGQGARAFF. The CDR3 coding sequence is TGTGCCAGCAGTTTAAGCCAGGTGGGACAGGGAGCGAGGGCTTTCTTT.